This section outlines one T cell receptor (beta chain) sequence together with its context. The target antigen is unknown. Every isolated RNA sample was fully reverse transcribed, so sequencing captured expressed TCRB transcripts. Clones were read by immunoSEQ multiplex PCR, and TCRdb kept only the in-frame ones, dropping some. Of 250,000 to 350,000 clones in the sample, around 15% were seen once. This sample is part of a study of beta chain features in type 1 diabetes. Overall study findings and caveats: The cDNA sequencing approach could over-represent high-TCR-expressing cells. Insertion counts at VDJ junctions were lower in type 1 diabetes patients, who also showed more deletions there. Researchers could not determine here whether HLA type influences TCRB rearrangement.

The sequenced sample consisted of central memory CD4+ T cells from blood. This clonotype was obtained from a man aged 25-45 years in good health.

CDR3 nucleotides: TGTGCCAGCAGGATCGTGGGATCGGGCGGGGAGCTGTTTTTT. It codes for CASRIVGSGGELFF. V and J are TRBV27 and TRBJ2-2; D is unclear. CDR3 length: 14 amino acids. Trimming cost V 6 bases and J 7 bases, with 15 bases left between them. Per germline, CDR1 MNHEY and CDR2 SMNVEV (reference sequence).